The rows below give T cell receptor beta chains drawn from one sample of a study of T cells in Graves' hyperthyroidism and ophthalmopathy. TCRdb reanalysed the multiplex PCR reads using MiXCR and keeps one entry per CDR3 protein. The sample shows under 800,000 distinct CDR3 sequences, less than 15% of them seen only once. Sequenced input: blood. These receptors were taken from a woman younger than 30 with Graves' hyperthyroidism. Both conserved end residues are part of each CDR3. D genes are given only for firm matches. Clone sizes are given selectively: once, few, many, or a class where the clone is expanded.

clone size | J gene | V gene | D gene | CDR3 protein | CDR3 DNA
many | TRBJ1-1 | TRBV2 | . | CASSEEIGEAFF | TGTGCCAGCAGTGAAGAAATCGGTGAAGCTTTCTTT
. | TRBJ2-2 | TRBV29-1 | TRBD2 | CSVGGLAGDTGELFF | TGCAGCGTTGGGGGGCTAGCGGGAGACACCGGGGAGCTGTTTTTT
many | TRBJ1-5 | TRBV6-1 | . | CASSSTSYSNQPQHF | TGTGCCAGCAGTTCCACATCTTATAGCAATCAGCCCCAGCATTTT
. | TRBJ1-2 | TRBV5-6 | . | CASSLIGGMNGYTF | TGTGCCAGCAGCTTGATTGGGGGTATGAATGGCTACACCTTC
many | TRBJ2-1 | TRBV2 | . | CASRTGERAYNEQFF | TGTGCCAGCAGGACGGGGGAGCGGGCCTACAATGAGCAGTTCTTC
many | TRBJ1-1 | TRBV11-2 | . | CASSLVLGENTEAFF | TGTGCCAGCAGCTTAGTTCTAGGGGAGAACACTGAAGCTTTCTTT
. | TRBJ1-4 | TRBV9 | . | CASSPPGIGPSEKLFF | TGTGCCAGCAGCCCTCCTGGGATTGGACCCTCTGAAAAACTGTTTTTT
few | TRBJ2-7 | TRBV2 | . | CASTYAGYYEQYF | TGTGCCAGCACCTACGCCGGATACTACGAGCAGTACTTC
many | TRBJ1-1 | TRBV20-1 | . | CSAPERGTEAFF | TGCAGTGCCCCGGAGAGGGGCACTGAAGCTTTCTTT
many | TRBJ2-1 | TRBV28 | TRBD2 | CASSFVGGPPEQFF | TGTGCCAGCAGTTTCGTGGGAGGGCCACCTGAGCAGTTCTTC
. | TRBJ2-7 | TRBV27 | . | CASQRGASSYNEQYF | TGTGCCAGCCAGAGGGGGGCGAGCTCCTACAATGAGCAGTACTTC
many | TRBJ2-7 | TRBV30 | . | CAWSGVVGQYF | TGTGCCTGGAGTGGGGTGGTCGGGCAGTACTTC
. | TRBJ2-7 | TRBV29-1 | TRBD1 | CSVVPRDRAIEQYF | TGCAGCGTTGTCCCCCGGGACAGGGCGATCGAGCAGTACTTC
. | TRBJ1-5 | TRBV6-2/TRBV6-3 | TRBD1 | CASSYRGTGWGGNQPQHF | TGTGCCAGCAGTTACAGAGGGACAGGGTGGGGGGGCAATCAGCCCCAGCATTTT
few | TRBJ2-7 | TRBV6-5 | . | CASSYYEGPYEQYF | TGTGCCAGCAGTTACTACGAGGGACCCTACGAGCAGTACTTC
. | TRBJ1-1 | TRBV5-8 | . | CASSFDQINTEAFF | TGTGCCAGCAGCTTTGATCAGATTAACACTGAAGCTTTCTTT
. | TRBJ2-7 | TRBV20-1 | . | CSASTSRSYEQYF | TGCAGTGCTAGTACCAGTCGCTCCTACGAGCAGTACTTC
many | TRBJ1-1 | TRBV27 | . | CASSSRGGLNTEAFF | TGTGCCAGCAGTTCCCGGGGCGGACTGAACACTGAAGCTTTCTTT
. | TRBJ2-2 | TRBV29-1 | . | CSASWGAGELFF | TGCAGCGCCTCCTGGGGCGCCGGGGAGCTGTTTTTT
few | TRBJ1-3 | TRBV28 | . | CASSSRPISGNTIYF | TGTGCCAGCAGTAGCAGACCAATCTCTGGAAACACCATATATTTT
. | TRBJ1-2 | TRBV28 | TRBD1 | CASSFATGGGYTF | TGTGCCAGCAGTTTCGCGACAGGGGGTGGCTACACCTTC
many | TRBJ1-1 | TRBV19 | . | CASSIRAGSNTEAFF | TGTGCCAGTAGTATCCGGGCAGGATCGAACACTGAAGCTTTCTTT
. | TRBJ2-3 | TRBV28 | TRBD1 | CASSLWDRGPDTQYF | TGTGCCAGCAGTTTATGGGACAGGGGCCCAGATACGCAGTATTTT
few | TRBJ2-1 | TRBV9 | . | CASSEGGTNEQFF | TGTGCCAGCAGCGAGGGGGGTACCAATGAGCAGTTCTTC
many | TRBJ2-7 | TRBV11-3 | TRBD1 | CASSQPGQAYEQYF | TGTGCCAGCAGCCAACCGGGACAGGCCTACGAGCAGTACTTC
many | TRBJ1-1 | TRBV30 | . | CAWSVQGWTEAFF | TGTGCCTGGAGTGTACAAGGATGGACTGAAGCTTTCTTT
many | TRBJ2-3 | TRBV7-9 | . | CASSFETYSTDTQYF | TGTGCCAGCAGCTTTGAAACTTATAGCACAGATACGCAGTATTTT
. | TRBJ1-3 | TRBV7-3 | . | CASSPVPGDTIYF | TGTGCCAGCAGCCCCGTTCCCGGTGACACCATATATTTT
many | TRBJ1-1 | TRBV7-2 | . | CASSLTNPGTEAFF | TGTGCCAGCAGCCTCACCAACCCCGGCACTGAAGCTTTCTTT
many | TRBJ1-2 | TRBV30 | . | CAWSRPVDGYGYTF | TGTGCCTGGAGTCGGCCGGTGGATGGCTATGGCTACACCTTC
. | TRBJ2-2 | TRBV14 | . | CSSSQPIRDFPSGTFPAGELFF | TGTTCCAGCAGCCAACCGATCCGGGACTTTCCATCCGGGACTTTCCCCGCCGGGGAGCTGTTTTTT
few | TRBJ2-3 | TRBV12-3/TRBV12-4 | TRBD2 | CASSFEREGPDTQYF | TGTGCCAGCAGTTTTGAGCGGGAGGGCCCAGATACGCAGTATTTT
. | TRBJ1-5 | TRBV7-8 | . | CASSPVGGGPQHF | TGTGCCAGCAGTCCCGTAGGCGGGGGGCCCCAGCATTTT